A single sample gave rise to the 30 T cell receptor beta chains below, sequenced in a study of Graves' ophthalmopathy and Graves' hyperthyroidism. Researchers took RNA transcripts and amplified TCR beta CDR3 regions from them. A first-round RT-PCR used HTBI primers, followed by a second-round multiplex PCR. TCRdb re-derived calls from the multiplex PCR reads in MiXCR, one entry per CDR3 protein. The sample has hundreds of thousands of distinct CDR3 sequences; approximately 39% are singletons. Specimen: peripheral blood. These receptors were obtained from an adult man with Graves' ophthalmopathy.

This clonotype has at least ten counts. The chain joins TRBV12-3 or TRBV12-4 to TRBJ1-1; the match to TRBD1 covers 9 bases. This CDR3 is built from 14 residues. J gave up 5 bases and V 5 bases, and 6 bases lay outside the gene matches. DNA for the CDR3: TGTGCCAGCAGTCTGAGGACAGGGGCAACTGAAGCTTTCTTT. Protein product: CASSLRTGATEAFF.

CDR3 nucleotide sequence: TGTGCCATCAGTGAGTCAGCGGGGGGCAATGAAAACACCATATATTTT. Its protein product is CAISESAGGNENTIYF. The chain recombines TRBV10-3 with TRBJ1-3; TRBD1 might be the D (6 bases). CDR1 and CDR2 (germline): ENHRY, SYGVKD. Trimming left V 0 bases short and J 6 bases short, with 15 bases between. This CDR3 spans 16 amino acids.

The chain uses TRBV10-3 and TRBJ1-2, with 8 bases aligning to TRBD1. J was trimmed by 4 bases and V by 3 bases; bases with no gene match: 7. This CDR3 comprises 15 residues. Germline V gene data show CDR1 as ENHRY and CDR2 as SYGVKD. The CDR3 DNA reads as TGTGCCATCAGTGAATTCGGGACAGGTTCCTATGGCTACACCTTC. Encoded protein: CAISEFGTGSYGYTF.

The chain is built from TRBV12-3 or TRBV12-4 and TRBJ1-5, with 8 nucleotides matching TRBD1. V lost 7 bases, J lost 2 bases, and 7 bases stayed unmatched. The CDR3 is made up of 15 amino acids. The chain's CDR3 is CASNTQGAGNQPQHF. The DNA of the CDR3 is TGTGCCAGCAATACCCAGGGGGCTGGCAATCAGCCCCAGCATTTT.

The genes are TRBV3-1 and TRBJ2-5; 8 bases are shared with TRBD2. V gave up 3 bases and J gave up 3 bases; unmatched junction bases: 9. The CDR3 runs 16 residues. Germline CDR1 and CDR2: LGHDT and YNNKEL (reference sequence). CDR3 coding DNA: TGTGCCAGCAGCCATGACCCCGGGACTAGGGAAGAGACCCAGTACTTC. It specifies CASSHDPGTREETQYF.

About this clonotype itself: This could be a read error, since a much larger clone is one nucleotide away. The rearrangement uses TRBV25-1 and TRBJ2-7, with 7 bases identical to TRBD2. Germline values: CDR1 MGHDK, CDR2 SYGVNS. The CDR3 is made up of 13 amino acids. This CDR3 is CAISPTSSHEQYF. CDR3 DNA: TGTGCCATCAGCCCGACTAGCTCCCACGAGCAGTACTTC.

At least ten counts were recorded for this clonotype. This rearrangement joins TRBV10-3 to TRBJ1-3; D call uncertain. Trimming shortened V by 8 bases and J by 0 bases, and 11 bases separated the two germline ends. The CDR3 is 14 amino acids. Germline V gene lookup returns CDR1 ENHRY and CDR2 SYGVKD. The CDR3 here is CAIALLDSGNTIYF. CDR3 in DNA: TGTGCCATCGCCCTACTAGACTCTGGAAACACCATATATTTT.

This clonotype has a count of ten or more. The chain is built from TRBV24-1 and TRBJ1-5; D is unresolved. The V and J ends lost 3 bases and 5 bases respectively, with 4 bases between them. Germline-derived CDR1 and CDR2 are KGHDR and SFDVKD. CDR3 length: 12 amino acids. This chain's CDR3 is CATSDRDQPQHF. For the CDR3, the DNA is TGTGCCACCAGTGATAGGGATCAGCCCCAGCATTTT.

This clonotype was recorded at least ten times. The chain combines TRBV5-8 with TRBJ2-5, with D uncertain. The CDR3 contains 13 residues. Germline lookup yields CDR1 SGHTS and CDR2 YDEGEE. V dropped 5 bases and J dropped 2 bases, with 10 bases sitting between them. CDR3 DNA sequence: TGTGCCAGCAGACCGGACGGTCAAGAGACCCAGTACTTC. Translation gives CASRPDGQETQYF.

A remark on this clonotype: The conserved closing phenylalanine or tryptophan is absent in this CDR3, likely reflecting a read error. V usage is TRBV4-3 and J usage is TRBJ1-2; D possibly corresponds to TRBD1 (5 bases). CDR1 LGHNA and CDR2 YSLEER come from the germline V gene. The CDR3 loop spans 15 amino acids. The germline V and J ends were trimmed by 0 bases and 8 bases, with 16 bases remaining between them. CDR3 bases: TGCGCCAGCAGCCAAGATTCCGACGGGGCAGGGGGCTACACCCTC. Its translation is CASSQDSDGAGGYTL.

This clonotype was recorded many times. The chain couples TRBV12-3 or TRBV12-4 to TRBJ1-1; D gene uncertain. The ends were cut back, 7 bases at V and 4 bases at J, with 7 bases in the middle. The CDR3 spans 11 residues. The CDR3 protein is CASMVFTEAFF. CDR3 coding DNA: TGTGCCAGCATGGTTTTCACTGAAGCTTTCTTT.

The CDR3 DNA is TGCAGTGCTAGAGATTTGACGACAGGCACAGACACCGGGGAGCTGTTTTTT. This gives the protein CSARDLTTGTDTGELFF. The chain recombines TRBV20-1 with TRBJ2-2; D may be TRBD1 (6 bases). V gave up 0 bases and J gave up 3 bases, with 17 bases separating them. The CDR3 is 17 residues long. Germline CDR1 and CDR2: DFQATT and SNEGSKA (reference sequence).

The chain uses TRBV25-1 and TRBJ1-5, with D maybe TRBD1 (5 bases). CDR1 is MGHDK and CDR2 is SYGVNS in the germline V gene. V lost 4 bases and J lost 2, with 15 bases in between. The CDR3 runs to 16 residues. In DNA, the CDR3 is TGTGCCAGCAGTGCTAGGTTTGGGGACGGCAATCAGCCCCAGCATTTT. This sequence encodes CASSARFGDGNQPQHF.

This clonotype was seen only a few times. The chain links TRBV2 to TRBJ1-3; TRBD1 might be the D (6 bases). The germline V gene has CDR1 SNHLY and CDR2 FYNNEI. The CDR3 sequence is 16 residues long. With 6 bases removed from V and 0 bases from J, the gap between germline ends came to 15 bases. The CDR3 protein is CASSPLDRISGNTIYF. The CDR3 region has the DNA TGTGCCAGCAGCCCCCTGGACAGAATCTCTGGAAACACCATATATTTT.

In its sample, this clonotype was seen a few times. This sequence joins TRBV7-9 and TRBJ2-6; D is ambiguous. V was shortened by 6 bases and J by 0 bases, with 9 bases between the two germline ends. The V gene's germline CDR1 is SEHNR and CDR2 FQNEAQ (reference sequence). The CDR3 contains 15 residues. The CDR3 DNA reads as TGTGCCAGCAGTTACGGGCGCTCTGGGGCCAACGTCCTGACTTTC. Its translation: CASSYGRSGANVLTF.

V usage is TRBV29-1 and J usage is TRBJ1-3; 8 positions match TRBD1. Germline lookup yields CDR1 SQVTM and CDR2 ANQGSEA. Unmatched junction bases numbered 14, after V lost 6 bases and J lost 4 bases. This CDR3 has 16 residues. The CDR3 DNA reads TGCAGCGTCGGAGAGGCGACAGGGGATCGCGGAAACACCATATATTTT. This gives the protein CSVGEATGDRGNTIYF.

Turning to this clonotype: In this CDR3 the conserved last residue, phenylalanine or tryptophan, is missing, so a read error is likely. CDR3: CASTYKGMNTEAFL. The CDR3 DNA reads as TGTGCCAGTACCTATAAAGGAATGAACACTGAAGCTTTCTTA. V gene TRBV7-9 combines with J gene TRBJ1-1; D ambiguous. V was clipped by 9 bases and J by 0 bases, with 14 bases between them. Germline assignment: CDR1 SEHNR and CDR2 FQNEAQ (reference sequence). The CDR3 totals 14 residues.

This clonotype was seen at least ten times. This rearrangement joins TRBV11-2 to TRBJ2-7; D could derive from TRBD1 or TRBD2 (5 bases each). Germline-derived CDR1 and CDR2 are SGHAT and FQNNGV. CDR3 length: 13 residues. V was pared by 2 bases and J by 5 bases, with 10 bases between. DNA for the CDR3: TGTGCCAGCAGCTTATTCAGGGACGACGAGCAGTACTTC. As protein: CASSLFRDDEQYF.

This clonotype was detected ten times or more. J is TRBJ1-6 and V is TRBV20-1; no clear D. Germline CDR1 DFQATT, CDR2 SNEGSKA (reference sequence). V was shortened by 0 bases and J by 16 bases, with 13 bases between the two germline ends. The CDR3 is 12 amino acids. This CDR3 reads CSARDAGILLHF. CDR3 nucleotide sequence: TGCAGTGCTAGAGACGCGGGGATCCTACTCCACTTT.

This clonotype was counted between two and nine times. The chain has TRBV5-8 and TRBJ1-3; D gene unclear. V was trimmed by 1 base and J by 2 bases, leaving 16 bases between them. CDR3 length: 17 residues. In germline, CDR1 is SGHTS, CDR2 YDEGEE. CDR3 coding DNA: TGTGCCAGCAGCTTGACACCAAAAGGAAGGGCTGGAAACACCATATATTTT. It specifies CASSLTPKGRAGNTIYF.

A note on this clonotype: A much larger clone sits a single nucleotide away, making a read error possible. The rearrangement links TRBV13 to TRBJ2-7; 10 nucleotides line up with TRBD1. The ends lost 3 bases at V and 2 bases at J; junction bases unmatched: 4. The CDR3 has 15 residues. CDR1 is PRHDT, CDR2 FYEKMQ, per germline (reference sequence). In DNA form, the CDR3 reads TGTGCCAGCAGCTTGGGGGACAGGGGAGCCTACGAGCAGTACTTC. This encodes CASSLGDRGAYEQYF.

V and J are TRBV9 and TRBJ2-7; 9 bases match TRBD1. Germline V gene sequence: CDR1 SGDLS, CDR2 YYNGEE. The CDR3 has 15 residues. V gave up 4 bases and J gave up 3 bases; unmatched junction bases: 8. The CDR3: CASSQSTGGVYEQYF. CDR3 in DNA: TGTGCCAGCAGCCAATCGACAGGGGGAGTCTACGAGCAGTACTTC.

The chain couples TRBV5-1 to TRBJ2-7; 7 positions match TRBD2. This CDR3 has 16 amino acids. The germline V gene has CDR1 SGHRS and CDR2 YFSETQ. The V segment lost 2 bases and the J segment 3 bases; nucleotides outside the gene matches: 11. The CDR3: CASSFHSTSSFYEQYF. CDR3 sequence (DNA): TGCGCCAGCAGCTTTCATTCGACTAGCAGCTTCTACGAGCAGTACTTC.

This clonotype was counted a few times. The CDR3 loop reads CASSQETGSAALHF. For the CDR3, the DNA is TGTGCCAGCAGCCAAGAAACGGGGTCCGCGGCCCTCCACTTT. The chain couples TRBV9 to TRBJ1-6; D is unclear. CDR3 length: 14 amino acids. The V gene's germline CDR1 is SGDLS and CDR2 YYNGEE. Trimming cost V 4 bases and J 14 bases, with 19 bases left between them.

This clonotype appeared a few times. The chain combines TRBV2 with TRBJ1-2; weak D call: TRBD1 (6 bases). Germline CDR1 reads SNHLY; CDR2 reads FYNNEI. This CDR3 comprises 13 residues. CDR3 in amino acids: CASPQGASRGYTF. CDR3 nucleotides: TGTGCTAGCCCACAGGGAGCATCTAGGGGCTACACCTTC.

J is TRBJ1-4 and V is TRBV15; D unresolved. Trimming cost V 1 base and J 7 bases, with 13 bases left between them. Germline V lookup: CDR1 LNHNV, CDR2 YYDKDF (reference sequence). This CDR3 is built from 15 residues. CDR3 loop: CATSRVGGNTEKLFF. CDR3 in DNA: TGTGCCACCAGCAGAGTCGGCGGGAACACTGAAAAACTGTTTTTT.

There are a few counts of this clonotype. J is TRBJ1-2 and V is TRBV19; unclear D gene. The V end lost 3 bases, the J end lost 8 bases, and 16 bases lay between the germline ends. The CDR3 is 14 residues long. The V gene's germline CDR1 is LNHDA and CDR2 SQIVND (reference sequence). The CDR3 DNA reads TGTGCCAGTAGTATTGCAGGAACGGTTGTAGGCTACACCTTC. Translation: CASSIAGTVVGYTF.

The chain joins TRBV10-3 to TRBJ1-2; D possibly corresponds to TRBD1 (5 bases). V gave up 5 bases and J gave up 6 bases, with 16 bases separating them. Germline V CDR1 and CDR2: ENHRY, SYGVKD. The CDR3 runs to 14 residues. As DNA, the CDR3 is TGTGCCATCAGTAAGACTAGCGGGACGGATGGCTACACCTTC. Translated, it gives CAISKTSGTDGYTF.

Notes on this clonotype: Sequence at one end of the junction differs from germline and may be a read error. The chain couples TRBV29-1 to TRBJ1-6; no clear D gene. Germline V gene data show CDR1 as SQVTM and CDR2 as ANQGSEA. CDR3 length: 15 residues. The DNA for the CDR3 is TGCAGCGTGGACGGACTAGCGGGTCGGAGTTCACCCCTCCACTTC. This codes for CSVDGLAGRSSPLHF.

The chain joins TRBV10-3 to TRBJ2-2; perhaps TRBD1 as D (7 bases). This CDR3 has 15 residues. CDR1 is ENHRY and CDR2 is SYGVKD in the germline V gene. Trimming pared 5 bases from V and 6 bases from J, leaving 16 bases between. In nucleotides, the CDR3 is TGTGCCATCAGTATAGGGCCCAGGGGGGCCGGGGAGCTGTTTTTT. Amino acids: CAISIGPRGAGELFF.